The following is a T cell receptor (beta chain) sequence with its context. Its antigen remains unidentified. Other nucleotide sequences in the sample specify the same CDR3. Sequencing was performed with immunoSEQ multiplex PCR; in TCRdb, only in-frame clones are kept and a portion is missing. There are roughly 2.2 million clones in the sample; around 92% occur only once, and roughly 0.34% lies in the top ten. The sample comes from a study of shared clonotypes between healthy human individuals. Study observations and caveats: Sample collection involved blood only; tissue repertoires are likely different. Estimated richness was generally greater in naive than memory subsets.

The sequence came from a man between 18 and 29 years old in good health. Some clones in this sample may be carry-over from other donors' samples. Specimen: naive CD4+ T cells from PBMCs. As to subset: CD45RA+ positively selected.

The CDR3 protein is CASSSPNYGYTF. DNA for the CDR3: TGTGCCAGCAGTTCCCCTAACTATGGCTACACCTTC. The chain carries TRBV28 and TRBJ1-2; D gene unclear. The CDR3 is 12 amino acids. The V end lost 4 bases, the J end lost 0 bases, and 3 bases lay between the germline ends. Germline V gene sequence: CDR1 MDHEN, CDR2 SYDVKM.